The T cell receptor (beta chain) under discussion was sequenced for a study of sequential checkpoint blockade in melanoma. Overall study: Patients were randomized 1:1 to nivolumab-then-ipilimumab or ipilimumab-then-nivolumab first-line. After both sequences, patients received maintenance nivolumab.

Noted treatment: randomized to nivolumab then ipilimumab (arm A) or the reverse (arm B). CDR1 and CDR2 from the germline V gene are MDHEN and SYDVKM. CDR3 length: 14 residues. V lost 7 bases and J lost 6, with 16 bases in between. The protocol was immunoSEQ multiplex PCR, while the TCRdb copy is restricted to in-frame clones and leaves out a portion. The table lists 10,000 to 15,000 clones, roughly a fifth of them singletons, with approximately 6.5% in the top ten. The rearrangement uses TRBV28 and TRBJ1-5, with D perhaps matching TRBD1 (6 bases). The sample here was tumor tissue (inferred from file names), taken from a patient given nivolumab and ipilimumab in sequence. The sequence came from a human donor with melanoma. The chain's CDR3 is CASKNQGLGQPQHF. CDR3 in DNA: TGTGCCAGCAAAAACCAGGGGCTGGGTCAGCCCCAGCATTTT.